This T cell receptor (beta chain) was recovered during a study of blood T cell repertoires in COVID-19. Clones were read by immunoSEQ multiplex PCR, and TCRdb kept only the in-frame ones, dropping some. The data hold 180,000 or so clones, with 75% to 90% observed a single time. With 8 bases clipped from V and 8 bases from J, the junction kept 7 bases outside the gene matches. The germline V gene has CDR1 GTSNPN and CDR2 SVGIG (reference sequence). The CDR3 covers 14 residues. The sequenced material came from PBMCs or T cells enriched from blood (not recorded which). The origin of this receptor is a woman aged 60 to 75 who had recovered from COVID-19. The rearrangement links TRBV30 to TRBJ2-3; 16 bases are a match to TRBD2. The CDR3 here is CAQGTSGGAGTQYF. CDR3 bases: TGTGCCCAGGGGACTAGCGGGGGGGCCGGTACGCAGTATTTT.